This T cell receptor beta chain was captured in a study of post-analysis software for immune sequencing data. Study-level points and caveats: Patients had higher frequencies than controls of a handful of TRBV segments, including TRBV5-6, TRBV5-1 and TRBV20-1.

Each TCR beta cDNA library carried unique molecular identifiers. From the PCR reads, TCRdb called clonotypes with MiXCR, one entry per CDR3 protein. The sample records a few hundred thousand distinct CDR3 sequences, roughly 30% being singletons. CDR3 length: 13 amino acids. About this clonotype itself: Its antigen is undetermined. A much larger clone sits a single nucleotide away, making a read error possible.

V is TRBV12-3 or TRBV12-4 and J is TRBJ1-2; 7 bases line up with TRBD1. Sequencing was done on a sample of blood. This clonotype originated in a girl aged 5-17 years with multiple sclerosis. The CDR3 coding sequence is TGTGCCAGCAGTCCACAGGGGAACTATGGCGACACCTTC. As protein: CASSPQGNYGDTF.